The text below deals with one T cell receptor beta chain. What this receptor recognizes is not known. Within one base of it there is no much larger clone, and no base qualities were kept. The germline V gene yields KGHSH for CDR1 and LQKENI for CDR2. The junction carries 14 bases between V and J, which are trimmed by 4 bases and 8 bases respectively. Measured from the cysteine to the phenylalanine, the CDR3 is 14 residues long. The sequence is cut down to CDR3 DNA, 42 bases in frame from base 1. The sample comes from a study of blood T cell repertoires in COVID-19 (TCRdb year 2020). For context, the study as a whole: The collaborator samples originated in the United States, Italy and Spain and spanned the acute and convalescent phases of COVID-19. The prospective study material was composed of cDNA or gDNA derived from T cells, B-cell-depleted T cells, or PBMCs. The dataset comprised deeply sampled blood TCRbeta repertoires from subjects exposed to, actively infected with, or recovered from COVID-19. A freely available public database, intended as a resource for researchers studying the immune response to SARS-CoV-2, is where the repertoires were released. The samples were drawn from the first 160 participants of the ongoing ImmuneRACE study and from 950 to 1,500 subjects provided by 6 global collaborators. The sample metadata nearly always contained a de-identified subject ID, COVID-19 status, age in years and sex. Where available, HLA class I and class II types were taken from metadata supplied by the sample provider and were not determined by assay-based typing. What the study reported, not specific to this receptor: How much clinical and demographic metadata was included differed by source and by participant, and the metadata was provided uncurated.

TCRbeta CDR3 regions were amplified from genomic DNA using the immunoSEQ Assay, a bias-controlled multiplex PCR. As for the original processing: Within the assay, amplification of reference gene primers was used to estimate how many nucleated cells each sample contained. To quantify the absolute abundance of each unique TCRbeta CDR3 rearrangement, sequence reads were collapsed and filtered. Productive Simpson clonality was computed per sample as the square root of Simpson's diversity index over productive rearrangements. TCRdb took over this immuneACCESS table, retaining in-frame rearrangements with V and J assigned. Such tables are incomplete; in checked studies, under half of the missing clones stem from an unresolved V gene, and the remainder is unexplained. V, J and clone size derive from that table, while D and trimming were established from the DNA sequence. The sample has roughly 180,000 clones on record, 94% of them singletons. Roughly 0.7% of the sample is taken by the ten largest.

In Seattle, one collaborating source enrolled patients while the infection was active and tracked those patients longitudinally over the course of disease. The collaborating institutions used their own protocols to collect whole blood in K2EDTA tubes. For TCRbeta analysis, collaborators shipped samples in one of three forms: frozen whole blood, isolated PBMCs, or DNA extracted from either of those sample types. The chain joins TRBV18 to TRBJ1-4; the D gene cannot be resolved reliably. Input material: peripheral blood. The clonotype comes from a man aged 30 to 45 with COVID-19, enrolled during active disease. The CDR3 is CASSRGQTAEKLFF. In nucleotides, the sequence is TGTGCCAGCTCACGCGGGCAAACCGCCGAAAAACTGTTTTTT. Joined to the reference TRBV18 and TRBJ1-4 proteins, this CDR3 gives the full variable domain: NAGVMQNPRHLVRRRGQEARLRCSPMKGHSHVYWYRQLPEEGLKFMVYLQKENIIDESGMPKERFSAEFPKEGPSILRIQQVVRGDSAAYFCASSRGQTAEKLFFGSGTQLSVL.